These 4 T cell receptor beta chains came from one sample sequenced in a study of human T cells and chemical hapten exposure. TCRdb itself ran the RACE reads through MiXCR, one entry per CDR3 protein. The table lists approximately 340,000 distinct CDR3 sequences, about 7% of them singletons, with 7% to 10% in the top ten. The time point here: patch test 1, 2 weeks after DPC sensitization. Treatment indicated: therapeutic diphenylcyclopropenone sensitization with weekly scalp DPC. The sample here was whole blood, taken in connection with sensitization to the hapten diphenylcyclopropenone (DPC). These receptors came from a woman younger than 30 with alopecia areata. Some clones in this sample may be carry-over from other donors' samples.

Ten or more counts support this clonotype. This chain joins TRBV3-1 and TRBJ1-5, with no clear D. The CDR3 is 15 amino acids. V lost 0 bases and J lost 1, with 7 bases in between. From germline, CDR1 is LGHDT and CDR2 YNNKEL (reference sequence). Here the CDR3 reads CASSQDGRSNQPQHF. For the CDR3, the DNA is TGTGCCAGCAGCCAAGACGGGCGCAGCAATCAGCCCCAGCATTTT.

This clonotype was detected a few times. The chain has TRBV29-1 and TRBJ2-7; D is perhaps TRBD1 or TRBD2 (5 bases each). Germline V CDR1 and CDR2: SQVTM, ANQGSEA. This CDR3 has 14 residues. The V end was cut by 6 bases, the J end by 7 bases, with 22 bases between. CDR3 residues: CSVPRGQGMGEQYF. For the CDR3, the DNA is TGCAGCGTCCCCCGCGGGCAGGGAATGGGGGAGCAGTACTTC.

This clonotype came up a few times. CDR3 loop: CASSEPPGGAPGANVLTF. In nucleotides, the CDR3 is TGTGCCAGCAGTGAACCCCCAGGGGGCGCACCCGGGGCCAACGTCCTGACTTTC. The chain carries TRBV6-1 and TRBJ2-6; the match to TRBD1 covers 8 bases. After removal of 2 bases from V and 4 bases from J, the junction contained 10 bases not matched to a gene. The CDR3 covers 18 residues. Germline V lookup: CDR1 MNHNS, CDR2 SASEGT.

This clonotype was observed a few times. J is TRBJ1-1 and V is TRBV4-2; no clear D. CDR3 length equals 14 residues. Trimming took off 1 base at V and 0 bases at J, with 6 bases between the two ends. In germline, CDR1 is LGHNA, CDR2 YNFKEQ. CDR3 region: CASSQGDLNTEAFF. The DNA for the CDR3 is TGTGCCAGCAGCCAAGGAGACCTGAACACTGAAGCTTTCTTT.